This entry features one T cell receptor (beta chain) sequence. Its antigen remains undetermined. No base quality values were provided; no much bigger clone lies one nucleotide off. Blood samples were collected up to 4 times in the first month after transplant and then at least monthly when available. This sample was taken from a study of graft-versus-host responses after intestinal transplantation listed by TCRdb under 2021. For the wider study: The transplants that recipients got were multivisceral, liver-intestinal, or isolated intestinal. Every recipient was given anti-thymocyte globulin induction, then maintenance tacrolimus and steroids for roughly three years. After intestinal transplantation, graft-versus-host and host-versus-graft alloreactive T cell clones were followed in the graft, circulation and bone marrow using bulk TCR-beta CDR3 sequencing. Alloreactive clones were identified by sequencing pre-transplant mixed lymphocyte reaction products and comparing these products with unstimulated pre-transplant donor and recipient T cells. Of the roughly 24 intestinal transplant recipients enrolled in the cohort, one of whom was a retransplant, a few patients without pretransplant specimens were excluded. Donor T cell macrochimerism was defined as a peak of at least 4% donor T cells among recipient peripheral blood mononuclear cells. Instead of going to the commercial service, samples from a few later patients were sequenced in-house on an Illumina MiSeq and processed with MiXCR. The paper as a whole reports these results and caveats: The relatively low number and heterogeneity of intestinal transplant patients limited the conclusions. GvH clones turned up in recipient bone marrow, with some appearing earlier in ileal mucosa or blood, a pattern consistent with an intestinal mucosal origin. Early after transplant, peak levels of circulating GvH clones were associated with declines in HvG clones. In patients with donor T cell macrochimerism, the allografts had high GvH to HvG T cell clonal ratios.

The receptor library was made with the immunoSEQ multiplex PCR assay. Adaptive Biotechnologies carried out high-throughput TCR-beta CDR3 sequencing of genomic DNA for most patients. As for how the authors treated the data: TCR sequencing data were retrieved from Adaptive's ImmunoSEQ software for around 20 patients, whereas three other patients were processed with MiXCR and VDJtools. Because the origin of CDR3 nucleotide sequences shared between donor and recipient could not be assigned, those sequences were removed. To count as alloreactive, a clone needed at least 2-fold expansion over unstimulated cells and a minimum CFSE-low frequency of 0.002% (template counts) or 0.001% (read counts). Clones were considered mappable if detected in sequenced pre-transplant spleen, lymph node, or MLR CFSE-low populations of the donor or recipient. The cumulative frequency of alloreactive clones was calculated as a percentage of all sequences, weighted by copy number. In TCRdb, the immuneACCESS table is reduced to in-frame sequences with V and J assigned. These tables do not hold every clone; where another copy was compared, an unresolved V gene accounts for under half, and the others remain unexplained. The V and J calls and clone size are taken from that table; D and trimming were inferred from the DNA. The sample includes fewer than 50,000 clones, with around 90% observed a single time. The leading ten clones occupy roughly 4.5% of the sample.

The junction carries 11 bases between V and J, which are trimmed by 5 bases and 3 bases respectively. Per the germline V gene, MNHNS is the CDR1 and SASEGT is the CDR2. The CDR3 spans 15 residues, from the cysteine through the phenylalanine. This entry keeps only the CDR3 DNA: 45 bases, framed from base 1. The source is a human patient who received an intestinal transplant, so some T cells may come from the graft donor. Rearrangement joined TRBV6-1 to TRBJ1-6, with TRBD1 perhaps the D gene, on 6 matching bases. This specimen consisted of PBMCs, obtained 524 days after transplant. The nucleotide sequence is given as TGTGCCAGCAGTCCAACAGGGTTCTATAATTCACCCCTCCACTTT. The encoded protein is CASSPTGFYNSPLHF.